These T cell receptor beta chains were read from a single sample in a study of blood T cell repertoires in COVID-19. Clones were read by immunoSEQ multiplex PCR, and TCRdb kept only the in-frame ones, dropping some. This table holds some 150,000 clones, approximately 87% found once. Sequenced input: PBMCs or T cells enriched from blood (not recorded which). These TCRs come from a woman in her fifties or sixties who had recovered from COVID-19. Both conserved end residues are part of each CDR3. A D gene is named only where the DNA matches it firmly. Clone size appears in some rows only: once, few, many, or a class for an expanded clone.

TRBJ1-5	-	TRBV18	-	TGTGCCAGCTCACCACTAAACAGGGAGGGGAGTCAGCCCCAGCATTTT	CASSPLNREGSQPQHF
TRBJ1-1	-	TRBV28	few	TGTGCCAGCAGTTCCGTAGGGGCAGCGAACACTGAAGCTTTCTTT	CASSSVGAANTEAFF
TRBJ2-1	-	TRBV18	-	TGTGCCAGCACGACAGGGAGGAATGAGCAGTTCTTC	CASTTGRNEQFF
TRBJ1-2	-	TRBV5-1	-	TGCGCCAGCAGCTTGGGACAGGAGAACTATGGCTACACCTTC	CASSLGQENYGYTF
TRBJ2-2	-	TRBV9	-	TGTGCCAGCAGCGTAGGCGGGGACACCGGGGAGCTGTTTTTT	CASSVGGDTGELFF
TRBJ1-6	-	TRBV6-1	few	TGTGCCAGCAGTGAATATCCAGGGGTGGATTCACCCCTCCACTTT	CASSEYPGVDSPLHF
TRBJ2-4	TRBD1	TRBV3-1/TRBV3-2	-	TGTGCCAGCAGCGATCGGGACAGCCGGGCCCAAAACATTCAGTACTTC	CASSDRDSRAQNIQYF
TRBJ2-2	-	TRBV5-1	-	TGCGCCAGCAGCTTGCATGGGGGCACTGGGAGCACCGGGGAGCTGTTTTTT	CASSLHGGTGSTGELFF
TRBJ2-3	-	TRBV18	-	TGTGCCAGCTCACCGGGGAGGGGGGCCACAGATACGCAGTATTTT	CASSPGRGATDTQYF
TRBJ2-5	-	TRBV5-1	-	TGCGCCAGCAGCCTCTGGGGGGGCGAGGAAGAGACCCAGTACTTC	CASSLWGGEEETQYF
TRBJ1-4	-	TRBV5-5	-	TGTGCCAGCAGCTCCGGGACACTTATTGCAACTAATGAAAAACTGTTTTTT	CASSSGTLIATNEKLFF
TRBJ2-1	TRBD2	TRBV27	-	TGTGCCAGCAGTCCCGGACTAGCGGGAGGGAATGAGCAGTTCTTC	CASSPGLAGGNEQFF
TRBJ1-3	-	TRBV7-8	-	TGTGCCAGCAGCAGAGACTACTCTGGAAACACCATATATTTT	CASSRDYSGNTIYF
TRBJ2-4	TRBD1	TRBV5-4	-	TGTGCCAGCAGCTTGTGGGACAGGGGGCTGGGCAAAAACATTCAGTACTTC	CASSLWDRGLGKNIQYF
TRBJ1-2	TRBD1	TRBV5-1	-	TGCGCCAGCAGCTCCCGGACAGGGGTGGGAGGCTACACCTTC	CASSSRTGVGGYTF
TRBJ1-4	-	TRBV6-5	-	TGTGCCAGCAGTCGGGACTCTGGTCGCGAAAAACTGTTTTTT	CASSRDSGREKLFF
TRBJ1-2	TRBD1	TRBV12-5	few	TGTGCTAGAGGGGGCCCTCATAACTATGGCTACACCTTC	CARGGPHNYGYTF
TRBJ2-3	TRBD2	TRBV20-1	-	TGCAGTGCTAGTCCCCGTAGCGGGGGGGCAACAGATACGCAGTATTTT	CSASPRSGGATDTQYF
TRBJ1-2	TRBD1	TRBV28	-	TGTGCCAGCAGCCTCCCCCGGGACAGGGGTGGCTACACCTTC	CASSLPRDRGGYTF
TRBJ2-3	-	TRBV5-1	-	TGCGCCAGCAGCCCGGACATTGTTACGCAGTATTTT	CASSPDIVTQYF
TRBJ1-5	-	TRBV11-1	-	TGTGCCAGCAGCTTTGGGGCCCCGGGGCCCCAGCATTTT	CASSFGAPGPQHF
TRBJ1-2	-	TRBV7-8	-	TGTGCCAGCAGCTTAGGTCTGACTACCATTAACTATGGCTACACCTTC	CASSLGLTTINYGYTF
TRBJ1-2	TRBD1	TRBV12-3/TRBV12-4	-	TGTGCCAGCAGGGCAGACAGGGAGTATGGCTACACCTTC	CASRADREYGYTF
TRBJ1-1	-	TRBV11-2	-	TGTGCCAGCAGCTCCCGGGTAGGATGGTATAACACTGAAGCTTTCTTT	CASSSRVGWYNTEAFF
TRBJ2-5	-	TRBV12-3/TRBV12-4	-	TGTGCCAGCAGTTTAGTGTTAGAAACCCAGTACTTC	CASSLVLETQYF
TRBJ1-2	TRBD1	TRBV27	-	TGTGCCAGCAGTCGACAGGGGGCACTCTATGGCTACACCTTC	CASSRQGALYGYTF
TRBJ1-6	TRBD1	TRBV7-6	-	TGTGCCAGCAGCCGGGACAGGGGGAATTCACCCCTCCACTTT	CASSRDRGNSPLHF
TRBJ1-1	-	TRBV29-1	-	TGCAGCGTAGGGAGGGGCGGAAACACTGAAGCTTTCTTT	CSVGRGGNTEAFF
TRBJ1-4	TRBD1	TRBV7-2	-	TGTGCCAGCAGGTCAACAGGGGGGTATGAAAAACTGTTTTTT	CASRSTGGYEKLFF
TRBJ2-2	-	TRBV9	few	TGTGCCAGCACAGGGGTAGCGACCGGGGAGCTGTTTTTT	CASTGVATGELFF
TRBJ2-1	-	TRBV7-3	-	TGTGCCAGCAGCCTAGCCCATGAGCAGTTCTTC	CASSLAHEQFF
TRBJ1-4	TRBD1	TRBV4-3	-	TGCGCCAGCAGCAGCCGACAGGGGATGGGTGAAAAACTGTTTTTT	CASSSRQGMGEKLFF
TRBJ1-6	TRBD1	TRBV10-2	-	TGCGCCAGCATGAGGGACAGGGGAGGGCCACCCCTCCACTTT	CASMRDRGGPPLHF
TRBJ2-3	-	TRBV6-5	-	TGTGCCAGCAGTCCTACGTTTGGGACTACAGATACGCAGTATTTT	CASSPTFGTTDTQYF
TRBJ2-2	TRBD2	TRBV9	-	TGTGCCAGCAGCTTGAGCGGGGGGGCGACCGGGGAGCTGTTTTTT	CASSLSGGATGELFF
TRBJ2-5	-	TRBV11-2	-	TGTGCCAGCAGCCAAGCTAGCAGGAAAGAGACCCAGTACTTC	CASSQASRKETQYF
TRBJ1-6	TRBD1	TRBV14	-	TGTGCCAGCAGCCAGACAGGGAATTCACCCCTCCACTTT	CASSQTGNSPLHF